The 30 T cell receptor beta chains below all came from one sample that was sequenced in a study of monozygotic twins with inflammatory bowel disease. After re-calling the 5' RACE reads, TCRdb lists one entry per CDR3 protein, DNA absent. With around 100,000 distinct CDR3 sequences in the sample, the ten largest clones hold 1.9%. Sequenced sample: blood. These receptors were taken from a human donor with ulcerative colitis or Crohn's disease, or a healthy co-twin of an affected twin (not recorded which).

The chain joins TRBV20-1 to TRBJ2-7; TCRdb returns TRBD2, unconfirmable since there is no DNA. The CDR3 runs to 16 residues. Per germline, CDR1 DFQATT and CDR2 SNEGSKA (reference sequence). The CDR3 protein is CSARDPSGLSSYEQYF.

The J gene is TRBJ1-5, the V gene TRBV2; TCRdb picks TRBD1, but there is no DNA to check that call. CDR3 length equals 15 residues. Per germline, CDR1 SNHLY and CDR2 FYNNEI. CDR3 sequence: CASSRDDKSNQPQHF.

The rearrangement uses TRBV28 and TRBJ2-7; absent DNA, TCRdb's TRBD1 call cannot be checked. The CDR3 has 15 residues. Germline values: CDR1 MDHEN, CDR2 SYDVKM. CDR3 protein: CASSPPRDGLNEQYF.

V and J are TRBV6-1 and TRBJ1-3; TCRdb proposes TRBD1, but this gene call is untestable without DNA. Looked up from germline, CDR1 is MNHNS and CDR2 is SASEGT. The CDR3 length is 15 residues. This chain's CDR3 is CASKPPGVSGNTIYF.

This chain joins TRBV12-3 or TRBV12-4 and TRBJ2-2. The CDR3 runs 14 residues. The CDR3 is CASSFDGYTGELFF.

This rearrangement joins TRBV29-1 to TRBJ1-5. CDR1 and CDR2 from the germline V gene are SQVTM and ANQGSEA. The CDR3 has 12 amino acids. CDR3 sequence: CSVVVGNQPQHF.

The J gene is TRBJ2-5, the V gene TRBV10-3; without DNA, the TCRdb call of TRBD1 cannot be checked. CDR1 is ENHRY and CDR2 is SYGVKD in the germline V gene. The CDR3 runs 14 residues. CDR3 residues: CATLMDRRQETQYF.

CDR3 region: CASRGFPFRNEQFF. V usage is TRBV6-2 or TRBV6-3 and J usage is TRBJ2-1; the TCRdb call, TRBD1, lacks DNA for checking. Germline V gives CDR1 MNHEY, CDR2 SVGEGT. The CDR3 covers 14 residues.

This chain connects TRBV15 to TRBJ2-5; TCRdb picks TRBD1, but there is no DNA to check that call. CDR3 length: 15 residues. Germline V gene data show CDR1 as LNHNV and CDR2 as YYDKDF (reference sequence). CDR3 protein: CATSRDRGFQETQYF.

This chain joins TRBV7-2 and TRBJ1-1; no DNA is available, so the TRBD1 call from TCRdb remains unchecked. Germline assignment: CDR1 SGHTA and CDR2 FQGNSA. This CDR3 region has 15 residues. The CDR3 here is CASSLVLQGRAEAFF.

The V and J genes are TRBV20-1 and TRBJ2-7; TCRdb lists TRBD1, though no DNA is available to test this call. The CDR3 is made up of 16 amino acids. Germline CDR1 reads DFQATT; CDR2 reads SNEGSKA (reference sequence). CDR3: CSARSLGQGRTYEQYF.

The chain's CDR3 is CASSHDLAASYNEQFF. This chain joins TRBV3-1 and TRBJ2-1; the D call from TCRdb, TRBD2, cannot be confirmed without DNA. Germline values: CDR1 LGHDT, CDR2 YNNKEL (reference sequence). The CDR3 is made up of 16 amino acids.

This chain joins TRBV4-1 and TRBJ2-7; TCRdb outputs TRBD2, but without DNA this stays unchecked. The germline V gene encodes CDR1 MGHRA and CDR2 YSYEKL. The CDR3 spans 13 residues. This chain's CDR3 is CASSEGLGYEQYF.

CDR3: CASSISGGRTGELFF. The chain uses TRBV11-2 and TRBJ2-2; TCRdb outputs TRBD1, but without DNA this stays unchecked. Germline values: CDR1 SGHAT, CDR2 FQNNGV. The length of the CDR3 is 15 residues. Variable domain in full (rest from reference TRBV11-2 and TRBJ2-2): EAGVAQSPRYKIIEKRQSVAFWCNPISGHATLYWYQQILGQGPKLLIQFQNNGVVDDSQLPKDRFSAERLKGVDSTLKIQPAKLEDSAVYLCASSISGGRTGELFFGEGSRLTVL.

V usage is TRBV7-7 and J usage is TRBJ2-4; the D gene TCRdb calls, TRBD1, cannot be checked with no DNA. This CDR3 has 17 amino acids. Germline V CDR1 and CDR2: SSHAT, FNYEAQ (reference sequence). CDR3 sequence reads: CASSMTGVRVVKNIQYF.

The CDR3 spells CSARDFIGGQVREQYF. The J gene is TRBJ2-7, the V gene TRBV20-1; there is no DNA to check the TCRdb D call of TRBD1. Germline V gene sequence: CDR1 DFQATT, CDR2 SNEGSKA (reference sequence). The CDR3 is made up of 16 amino acids.

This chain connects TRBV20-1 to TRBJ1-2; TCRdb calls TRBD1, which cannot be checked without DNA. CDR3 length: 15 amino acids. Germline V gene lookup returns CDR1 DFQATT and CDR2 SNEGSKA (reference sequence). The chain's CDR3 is CSARGVSQGKDGYTF.

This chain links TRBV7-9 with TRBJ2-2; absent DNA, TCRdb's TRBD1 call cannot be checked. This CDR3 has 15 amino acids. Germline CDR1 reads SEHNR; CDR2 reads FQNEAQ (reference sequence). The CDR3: CAGALDSYYTGELFF. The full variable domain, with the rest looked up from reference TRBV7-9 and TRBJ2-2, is DTGVSQNPRHKITKRGQNVTFRCDPISEHNRLYWYRQTLGQGPEFLTYFQNEAQLEKSRLLSDRFSAERPKGSFSTLEIQRTEQGDSAMYLCAGALDSYYTGELFFGEGSRLTVL.

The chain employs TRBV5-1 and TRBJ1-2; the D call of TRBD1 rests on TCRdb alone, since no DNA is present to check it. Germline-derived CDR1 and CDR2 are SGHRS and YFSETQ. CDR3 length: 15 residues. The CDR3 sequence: CASSDRTGGTYGYTF.

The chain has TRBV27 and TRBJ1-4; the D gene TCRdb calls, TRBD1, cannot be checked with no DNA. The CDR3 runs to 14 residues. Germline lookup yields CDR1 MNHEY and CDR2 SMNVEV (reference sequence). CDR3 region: CASGIWTGGEKLFF.

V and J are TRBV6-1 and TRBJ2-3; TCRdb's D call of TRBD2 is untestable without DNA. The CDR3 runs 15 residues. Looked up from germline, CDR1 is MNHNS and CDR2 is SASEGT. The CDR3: CASRAGGGSTNTQYF.

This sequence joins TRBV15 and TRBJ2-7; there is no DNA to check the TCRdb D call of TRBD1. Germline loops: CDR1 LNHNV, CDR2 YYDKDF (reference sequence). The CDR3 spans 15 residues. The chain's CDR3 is CATSRVQGRGYEQYF. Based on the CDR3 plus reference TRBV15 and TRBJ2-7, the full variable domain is DAMVIQNPRYQVTQFGKPVTLSCSQTLNHNVMYWYQQKSSQAPKLLFHYYDKDFNNEADTPDNFQSRRPNTSFCFLDIRSPGLGDTAMYLCATSRVQGRGYEQYFGPGTRLTVT.

The CDR3 sequence is CASSPRGIGYEQYF. The gene calls are TRBV11-2 and TRBJ2-7; TCRdb's D call of TRBD1 is untestable without DNA. The germline gives CDR1 SGHAT, CDR2 FQNNGV. This CDR3 has 14 residues.

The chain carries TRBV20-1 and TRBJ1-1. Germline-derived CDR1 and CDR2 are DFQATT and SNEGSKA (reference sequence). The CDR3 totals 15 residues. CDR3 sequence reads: CSARMRQAVNTEAFF.

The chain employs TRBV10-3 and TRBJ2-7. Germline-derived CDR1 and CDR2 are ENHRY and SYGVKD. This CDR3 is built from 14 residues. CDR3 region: CAISESLGSYEQYF.

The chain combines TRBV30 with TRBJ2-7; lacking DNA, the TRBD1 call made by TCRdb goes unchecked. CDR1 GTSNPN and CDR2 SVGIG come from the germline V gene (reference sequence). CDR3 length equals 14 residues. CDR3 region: CAWSKGGGHYEQYF.

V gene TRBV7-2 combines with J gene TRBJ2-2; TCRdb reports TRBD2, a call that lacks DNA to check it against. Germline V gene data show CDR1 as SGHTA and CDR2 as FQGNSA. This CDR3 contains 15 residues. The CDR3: CASSPRLAGEMELFF. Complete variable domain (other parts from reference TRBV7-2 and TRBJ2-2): GAGVSQSPSNKVTEKGKDVELRCDPISGHTALYWYRQSLGQGLEFLIYFQGNSAPDKSGLPSDRFSAERTGGSVSTLTIQRTQQEDSAVYLCASSPRLAGEMELFFGEGSRLTVL.

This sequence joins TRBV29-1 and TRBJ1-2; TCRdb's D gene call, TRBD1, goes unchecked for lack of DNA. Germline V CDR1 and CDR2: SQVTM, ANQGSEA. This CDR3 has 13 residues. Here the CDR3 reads CSVEMGGGRGYTF.

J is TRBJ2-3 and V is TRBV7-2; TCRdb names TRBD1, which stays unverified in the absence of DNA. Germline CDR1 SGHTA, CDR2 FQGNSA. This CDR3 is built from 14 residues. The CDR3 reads CASSTGQVTDTQYF.

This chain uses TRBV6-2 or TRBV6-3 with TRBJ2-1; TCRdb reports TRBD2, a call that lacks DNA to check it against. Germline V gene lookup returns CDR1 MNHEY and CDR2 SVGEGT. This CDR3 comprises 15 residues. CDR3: CASSYPGRNYNEQFF.